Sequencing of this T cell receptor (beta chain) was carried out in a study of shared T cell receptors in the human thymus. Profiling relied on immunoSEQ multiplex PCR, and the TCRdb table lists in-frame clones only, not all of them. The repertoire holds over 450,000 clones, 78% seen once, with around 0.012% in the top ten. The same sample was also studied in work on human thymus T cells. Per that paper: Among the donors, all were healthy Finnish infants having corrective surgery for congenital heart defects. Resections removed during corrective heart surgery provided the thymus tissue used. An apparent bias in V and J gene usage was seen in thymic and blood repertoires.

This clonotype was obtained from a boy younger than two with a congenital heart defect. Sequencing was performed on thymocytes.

For the CDR3, the DNA is TGTGCCAGCAGCCCAGAAGAGGCCAATGAGCAGTTCTTC. This codes for CASSPEEANEQFF. This chain connects TRBV9 to TRBJ2-1; D is unclear. CDR1 is SGDLS, CDR2 YYNGEE, per germline. There are 13 residues in the CDR3. Trimming left V 4 bases short and J 6 bases short, with 11 bases between.